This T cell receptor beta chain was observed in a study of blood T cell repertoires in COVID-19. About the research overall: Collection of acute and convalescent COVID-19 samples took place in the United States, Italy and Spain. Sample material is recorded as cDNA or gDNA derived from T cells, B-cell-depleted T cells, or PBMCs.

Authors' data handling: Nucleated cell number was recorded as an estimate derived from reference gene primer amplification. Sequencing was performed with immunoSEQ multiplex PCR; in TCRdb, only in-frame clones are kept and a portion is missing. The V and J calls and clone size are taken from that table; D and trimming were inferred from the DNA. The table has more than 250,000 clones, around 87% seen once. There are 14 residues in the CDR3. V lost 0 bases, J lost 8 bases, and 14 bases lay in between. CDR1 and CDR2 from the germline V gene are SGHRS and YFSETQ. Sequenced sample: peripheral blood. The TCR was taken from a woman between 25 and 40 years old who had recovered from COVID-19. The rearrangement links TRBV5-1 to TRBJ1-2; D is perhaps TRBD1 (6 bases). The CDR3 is CASSLVMGAEGYTF. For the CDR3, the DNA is TGCGCCAGCAGCTTGGTAATGGGGGCAGAGGGCTACACCTTC.